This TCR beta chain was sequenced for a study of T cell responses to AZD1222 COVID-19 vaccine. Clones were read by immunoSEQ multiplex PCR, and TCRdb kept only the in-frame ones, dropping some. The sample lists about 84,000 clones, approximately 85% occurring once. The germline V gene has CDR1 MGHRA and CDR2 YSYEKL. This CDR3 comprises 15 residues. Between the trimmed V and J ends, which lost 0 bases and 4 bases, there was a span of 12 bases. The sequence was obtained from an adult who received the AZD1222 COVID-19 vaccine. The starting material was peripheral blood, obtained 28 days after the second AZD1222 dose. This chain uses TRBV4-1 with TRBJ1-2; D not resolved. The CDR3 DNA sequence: TGCGCCAGCAGCCAAGATTTATCTGTCCGCTATGGCTACACCTTC. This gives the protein CASSQDLSVRYGYTF.